One and the same sample provided the 5 T cell receptor beta chains below, sequenced in a study of blood T cell repertoires in COVID-19 (dated by TCRdb to the early 2020s). Library creation used the immunoSEQ multiplex PCR assay. The clones in this table, taken by TCRdb from immuneACCESS, are in-frame only. Not every clone is retained; where verified, under half of the shortfall comes from an unresolved V gene, and the cause of the rest is unknown. The sample data list fewer than 200,000 clones, and more than 75% of these were observed just once. Approximately 15% of the sample lies in the top ten. Sequenced input: PBMCs or T cells enriched from blood (not recorded which). These receptors all come from a woman in her forties or fifties who had recovered from COVID-19.

The rearrangement uses TRBV10-3 and TRBJ1-5; D is unclear. V was pared by 4 bases and J by 4 bases, with 11 bases between. The CDR3 loop spans 14 amino acids. Germline CDR1 ENHRY, CDR2 SYGVKD. This chain's CDR3 is CAISGPQANQPQHF. CDR3 sequence (DNA): TGTGCCATCAGTGGTCCCCAAGCAAATCAGCCCCAGCATTTT.

The chain carries TRBV7-2 and TRBJ1-2, with 12 bases identical to TRBD1. CDR3 length equals 15 residues. Looked up from germline, CDR1 is SGHTA and CDR2 is FQGNSA. V lost 5 bases, J lost 8 bases, and 9 bases stayed unmatched. CDR3 nucleotides: TGTGCCAGCAGCCCCCGGGACAGGGGGCGCCGGGGCTACACCTTC. Its protein product is CASSPRDRGRRGYTF. Variable domain in full (rest from reference TRBV7-2 and TRBJ1-2): GAGVSQSPSNKVTEKGKDVELRCDPISGHTALYWYRQSLGQGLEFLIYFQGNSAPDKSGLPSDRFSAERTGGSVSTLTIQRTQQEDSAVYLCASSPRDRGRRGYTFGSGTRLTVV.

This clone was seen more than once but under ten times. The rearrangement links TRBV21-1 to TRBJ1-6; TRBD1 reflects the table's D call only, with no check against the DNA. TRBV21-1 is tagged as a pseudogene. The CDR3 spans 16 residues. CDR3 protein: CASSSGAVSYNSPLHF. Written as DNA, the CDR3 is TGTGCCAGCAGCTCTGGGGCGGTGTCTTATAATTCACCCCTCCACTTT.

This chain connects TRBV3-1 (or the pseudogene TRBV3-2) to TRBJ2-1; no clear D. CDR1 and CDR2 (germline): LGHDT, YNNKEL (reference sequence). Trimming took 3 bases from V and 0 from J, leaving 9 bases between them. This CDR3 comprises 15 residues. In nucleotides, the CDR3 is TGTGCCAGCAGCCAGGATCACAGCTCCTACAATGAGCAGTTCTTC. This codes for CASSQDHSSYNEQFF.

The rearrangement joins TRBV7-3 to TRBJ2-7; tentatively, D is TRBD1 (6 bases). The germline V and J ends were trimmed by 3 bases and 7 bases, with 13 bases remaining between them. CDR1 SGHTA and CDR2 FQGTGA come from the germline V gene. This CDR3 has 13 residues. Written as DNA, the CDR3 is TGTGCCAGCAGCTTTACGGTACAGGGAGAGCAGTACTTC. It yields the protein CASSFTVQGEQYF. Filled out from reference TRBV7-3 and TRBJ2-7, the complete variable domain reads GAGVSQTPSNKVTEKGKYVELRCDPISGHTALYWYRQSLGQGPEFLIYFQGTGAADDSGLPNDRFFAVRPEGSVSTLKIQRTERGDSAVYLCASSFTVQGEQYFGPGTRLTVT.